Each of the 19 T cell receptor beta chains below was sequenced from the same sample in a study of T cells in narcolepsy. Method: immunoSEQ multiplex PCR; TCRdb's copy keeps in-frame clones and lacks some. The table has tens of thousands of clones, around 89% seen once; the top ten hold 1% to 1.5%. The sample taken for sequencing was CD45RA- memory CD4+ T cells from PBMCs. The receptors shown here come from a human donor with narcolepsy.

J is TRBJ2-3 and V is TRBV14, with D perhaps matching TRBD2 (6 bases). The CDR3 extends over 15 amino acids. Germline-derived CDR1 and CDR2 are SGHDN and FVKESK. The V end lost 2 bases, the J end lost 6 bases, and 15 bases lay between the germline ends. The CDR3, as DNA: TGTGCCAGCAGCCAATCTCGGCGGGGAGGTGATACGCAGTATTTT. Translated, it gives CASSQSRRGGDTQYF.

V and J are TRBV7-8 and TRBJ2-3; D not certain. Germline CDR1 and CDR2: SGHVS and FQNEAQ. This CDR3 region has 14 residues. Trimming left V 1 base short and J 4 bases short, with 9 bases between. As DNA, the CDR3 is TGTGCCAGCAGCTTAGTGATCGGCTCAGATACGCAGTATTTT. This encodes CASSLVIGSDTQYF.

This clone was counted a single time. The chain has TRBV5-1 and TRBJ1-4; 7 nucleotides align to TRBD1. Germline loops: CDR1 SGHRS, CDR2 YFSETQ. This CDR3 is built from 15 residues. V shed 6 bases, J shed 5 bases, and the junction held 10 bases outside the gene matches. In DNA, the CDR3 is TGCGCCAGCACTTCGGGCGGGACAGACAATGAAAAACTGTTTTTT. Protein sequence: CASTSGGTDNEKLFF.

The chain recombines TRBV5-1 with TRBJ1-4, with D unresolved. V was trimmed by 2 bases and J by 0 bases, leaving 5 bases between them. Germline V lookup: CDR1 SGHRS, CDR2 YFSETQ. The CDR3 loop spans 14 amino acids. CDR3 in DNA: TGCGCCAGCAGCTTCGGGACAACTAATGAAAAACTGTTTTTT. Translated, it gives CASSFGTTNEKLFF.

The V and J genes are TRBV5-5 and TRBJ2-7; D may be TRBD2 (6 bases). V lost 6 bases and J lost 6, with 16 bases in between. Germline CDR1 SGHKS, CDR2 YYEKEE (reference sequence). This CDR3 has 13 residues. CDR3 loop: CASTREVEGEQYF. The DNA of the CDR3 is TGTGCCAGCACCAGGGAGGTTGAGGGCGAGCAGTACTTC.

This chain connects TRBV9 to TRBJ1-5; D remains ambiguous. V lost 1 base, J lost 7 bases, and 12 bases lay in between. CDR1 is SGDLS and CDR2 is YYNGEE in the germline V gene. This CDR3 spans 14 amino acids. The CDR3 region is CASSVSGPYQPQHF. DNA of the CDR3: TGTGCCAGCAGCGTATCAGGACCTTACCAGCCCCAGCATTTT.

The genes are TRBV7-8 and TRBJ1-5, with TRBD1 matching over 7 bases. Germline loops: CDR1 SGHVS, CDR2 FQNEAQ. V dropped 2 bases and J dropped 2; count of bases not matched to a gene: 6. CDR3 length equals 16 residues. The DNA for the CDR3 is TGTGCCAGCAGCTTACATCTCGGACAGGGCAATCAGCCCCAGCATTTT. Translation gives CASSLHLGQGNQPQHF.

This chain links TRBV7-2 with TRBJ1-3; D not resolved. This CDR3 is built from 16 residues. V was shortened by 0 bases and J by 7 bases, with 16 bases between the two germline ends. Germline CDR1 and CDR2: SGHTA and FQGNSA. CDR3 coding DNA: TGTGCCAGCAGCTTAGCGCCTCCCAGTGGAGGGAACACCATATATTTT. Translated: CASSLAPPSGGNTIYF.

The CDR3 DNA reads as TGTGCCAGCAGCTCCGGGACACGGAGGAACACTGAAGCTTTCTTT. This gives the protein CASSSGTRRNTEAFF. The genes are TRBV5-5 and TRBJ1-1; D is possibly TRBD1 (6 bases). Germline CDR1 SGHKS, CDR2 YYEKEE (reference sequence). Trimming removed 3 bases at V and 1 base at J, with 13 bases between. The CDR3 covers 15 residues.

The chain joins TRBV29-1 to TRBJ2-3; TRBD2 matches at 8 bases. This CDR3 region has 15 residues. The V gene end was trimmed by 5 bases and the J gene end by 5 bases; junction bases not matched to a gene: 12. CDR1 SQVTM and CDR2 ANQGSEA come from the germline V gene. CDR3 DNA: TGCAGCGTTTTAGGCGGGACTAGTCGGGAAGATACGCAGTATTTT. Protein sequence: CSVLGGTSREDTQYF.

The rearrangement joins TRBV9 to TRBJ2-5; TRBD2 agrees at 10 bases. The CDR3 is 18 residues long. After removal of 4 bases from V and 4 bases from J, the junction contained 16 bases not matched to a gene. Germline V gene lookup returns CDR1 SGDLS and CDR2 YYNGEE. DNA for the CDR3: TGTGCCAGCAGCCCCGATCTGGCTAGCGGGGGTCTGGGAGAGACCCAGTACTTC. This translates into CASSPDLASGGLGETQYF.

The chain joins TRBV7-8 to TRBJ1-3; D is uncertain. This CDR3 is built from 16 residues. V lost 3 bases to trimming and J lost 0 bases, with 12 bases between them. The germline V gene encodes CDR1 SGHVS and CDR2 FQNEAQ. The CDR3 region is CASSFAGKYSGNTIYF. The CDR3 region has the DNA TGTGCCAGCAGCTTTGCGGGGAAGTACTCTGGAAACACCATATATTTT.

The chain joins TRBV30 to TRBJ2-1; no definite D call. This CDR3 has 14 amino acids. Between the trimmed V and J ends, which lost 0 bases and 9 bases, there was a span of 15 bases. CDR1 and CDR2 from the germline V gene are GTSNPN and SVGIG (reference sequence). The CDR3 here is CAWSVGQARSEQFF. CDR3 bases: TGTGCCTGGAGTGTGGGCCAGGCGCGATCTGAGCAGTTCTTC. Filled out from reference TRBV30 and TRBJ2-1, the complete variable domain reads SQTIHQWPATLVQPVGSPLSLECTVEGTSNPNLYWYRQAAGRGLQLLFYSVGIGQISSEVPQNLSASRPQDRQFILSSKKLLLSDSGFYLCAWSVGQARSEQFFGPGTRLTVL.

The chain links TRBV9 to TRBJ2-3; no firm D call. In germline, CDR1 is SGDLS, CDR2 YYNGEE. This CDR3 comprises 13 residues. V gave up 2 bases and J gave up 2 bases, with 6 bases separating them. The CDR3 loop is CASSVGVTDTQYF. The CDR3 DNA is TGTGCCAGCAGCGTTGGGGTCACAGATACGCAGTATTTT.

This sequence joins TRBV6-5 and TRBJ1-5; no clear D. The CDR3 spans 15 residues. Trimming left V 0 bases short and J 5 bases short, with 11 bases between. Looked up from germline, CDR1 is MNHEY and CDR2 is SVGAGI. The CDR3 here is CASSYSTPGDQPQHF. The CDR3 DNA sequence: TGTGCCAGCAGTTACTCTACACCCGGGGATCAGCCCCAGCATTTT.

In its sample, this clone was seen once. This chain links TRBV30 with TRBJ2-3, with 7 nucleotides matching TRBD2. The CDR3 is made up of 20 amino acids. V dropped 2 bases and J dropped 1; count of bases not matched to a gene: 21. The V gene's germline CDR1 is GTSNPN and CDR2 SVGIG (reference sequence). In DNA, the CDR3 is TGTGCCTGGAGTTCCACCCGACTTGGGGAGGGCCCTCACGGCACAGATACGCAGTATTTT. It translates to CAWSSTRLGEGPHGTDTQYF.

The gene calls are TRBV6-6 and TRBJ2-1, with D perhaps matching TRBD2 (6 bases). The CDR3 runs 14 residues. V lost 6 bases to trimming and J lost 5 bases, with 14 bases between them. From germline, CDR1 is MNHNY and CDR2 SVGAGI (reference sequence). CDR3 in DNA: TGTGCCAGCAGCCGCGTGGGGGAGGACAATGAGCAGTTCTTC. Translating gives CASSRVGEDNEQFF.

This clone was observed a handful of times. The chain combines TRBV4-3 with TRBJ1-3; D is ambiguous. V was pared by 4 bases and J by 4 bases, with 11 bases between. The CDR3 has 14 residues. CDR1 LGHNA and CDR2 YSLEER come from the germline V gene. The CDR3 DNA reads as TGCGCCAGCAGCCGCCAAATCACAGGAAACACCATATATTTT. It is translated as CASSRQITGNTIYF.

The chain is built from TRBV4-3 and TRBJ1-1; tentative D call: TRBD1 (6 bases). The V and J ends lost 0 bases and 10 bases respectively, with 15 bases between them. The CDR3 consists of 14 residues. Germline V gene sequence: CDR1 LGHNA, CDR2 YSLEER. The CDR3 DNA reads TGCGCCAGCAGCCAAGATCTGACGTCAGGGGTAGCTTTCTTT. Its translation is CASSQDLTSGVAFF.